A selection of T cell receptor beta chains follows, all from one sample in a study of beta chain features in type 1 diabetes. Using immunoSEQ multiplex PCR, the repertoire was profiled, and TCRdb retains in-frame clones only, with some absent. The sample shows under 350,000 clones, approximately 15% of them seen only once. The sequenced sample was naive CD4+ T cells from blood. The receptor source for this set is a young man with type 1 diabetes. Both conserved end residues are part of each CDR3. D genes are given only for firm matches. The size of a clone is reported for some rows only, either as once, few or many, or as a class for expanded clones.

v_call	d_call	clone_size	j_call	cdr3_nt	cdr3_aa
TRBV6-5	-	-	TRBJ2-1	TGTGCCAGCAGTGAACGGCGGAATGAGCAGTTCTTC	CASSERRNEQFF
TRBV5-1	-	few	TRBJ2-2	TGCGCCAGCTTTCAGGGGCTGAACACCGGGGAGCTGTTTTTT	CASFQGLNTGELFF
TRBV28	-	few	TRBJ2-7	TGTGCCAGCAGTTCTACCCCCAGGGTAGGCACGGACGAGCAGTACTTC	CASSSTPRVGTDEQYF
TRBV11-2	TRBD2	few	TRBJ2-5	TGTGCCAGCAGCTTAGTCTCTAGCGGGAGTAGGGAGACCCAGTACTTC	CASSLVSSGSRETQYF
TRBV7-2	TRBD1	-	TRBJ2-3	TGTGCCAGCAGCTCCGGGACAGGGGCAGATACGCAGTATTTT	CASSSGTGADTQYF
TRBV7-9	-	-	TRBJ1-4	TGTGCCAGCAGCTTACAAGGACAGACAACTAATGAAAAACTGTTTTTT	CASSLQGQTTNEKLFF
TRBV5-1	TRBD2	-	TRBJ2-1	TGCGCCAGCAGCTTGGCCCCTATAGCGGGAGACCCAAATGAGCAGTTCTTC	CASSLAPIAGDPNEQFF
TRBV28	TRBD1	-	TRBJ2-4	TGTGCCAGCAGGCTGACAGGGGTCAACATTCAGTACTTC	CASRLTGVNIQYF
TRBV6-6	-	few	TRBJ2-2	TGTGCCAGCAGCCGTATACTAGGGAACACCGGGGAGCTGTTTTTT	CASSRILGNTGELFF
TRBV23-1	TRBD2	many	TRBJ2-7	TGCGCCAGCAGTCAATTTCTCGGGAGGGCCGAGGATTACGAGCAGTACTTC	CASSQFLGRAEDYEQYF